One sample yielded the 23 T cell receptor beta chains listed below, sequenced in a study of identical twins. One entry per CDR3 protein, called by TCRdb with MiXCR from the 5' RACE reads. The sample gives 300,000 to 400,000 distinct CDR3 sequences, approximately 8.7% of which show up once; about 8.1% is in the top ten. The sample consisted of naive T cells sorted from blood. These receptors were collected from a woman aged 45-59 years in good health.

Many counts were recorded for this clonotype. The chain uses TRBV11-2 and TRBJ2-1, with TRBD2 matching 11 bases. Germline values: CDR1 SGHAT, CDR2 FQNNGV. With 5 bases clipped from V and 10 bases from J, the junction kept 7 bases outside the gene matches. The length of the CDR3 is 14 residues. Here the CDR3 DNA reads TGTGCCAGCAGCCCTAGACTAGCGGGGCCAGAGCAGTTCTTC. Residues: CASSPRLAGPEQFF. The full variable domain, rest sourced from reference TRBV11-2 and TRBJ2-1, is EAGVAQSPRYKIIEKRQSVAFWCNPISGHATLYWYQQILGQGPKLLIQFQNNGVVDDSQLPKDRFSAERLKGVDSTLKIQPAKLEDSAVYLCASSPRLAGPEQFFGPGTRLTVL.

The chain is built from TRBV6-1 and TRBJ1-1, with unresolved D. The CDR3 consists of 12 residues. CDR1 MNHNS and CDR2 SASEGT come from the germline V gene. V was cut by 6 bases and J by 8 bases, with 13 bases left in between. This CDR3 is CASRIVGLEAFF. Written as DNA, the CDR3 is TGTGCCAGCAGAATCGTCGGTCTGGAAGCTTTCTTT.

The sample holds a few counts of this clonotype. The chain links TRBV20-1 to TRBJ2-5; D remains ambiguous. The CDR3 runs 12 residues. Trimming cost V 4 bases and J 4 bases, with 10 bases left between them. The germline CDR1 and CDR2 sequences are DFQATT and SNEGSKA (reference sequence). CDR3 nucleotide sequence: TGCAGTGCTACCTCCCTAACAGAGACCCAGTACTTC. Amino acids: CSATSLTETQYF.

There are a few counts of this clonotype. The chain employs TRBV27 and TRBJ2-7, with D possibly TRBD2 on 7 matching bases. V gave up 0 bases and J gave up 4 bases, with 16 bases separating them. The CDR3 runs to 16 residues. CDR1 is MNHEY and CDR2 is SMNVEV in the germline V gene (reference sequence). CDR3 region: CASSLSWGGHRYEQYF. CDR3 DNA: TGTGCCAGCAGTTTATCGTGGGGGGGACACAGATACGAGCAGTACTTC.

This clonotype was observed a handful of times. This sequence joins TRBV14 and TRBJ2-7, with D unresolved. There are 14 residues in the CDR3. V dropped 2 bases and J dropped 3 bases, with 11 bases sitting between them. Germline CDR1 and CDR2: SGHDN and FVKESK. CDR3 protein: CASSQISSYYEQYF. CDR3 coding DNA: TGTGCCAGCAGCCAAATCTCCTCCTACTACGAGCAGTACTTC.

The rearrangement uses TRBV15 and TRBJ1-4; no definite D call. This CDR3 region has 14 residues. Trimming stripped 0 bases from V and 7 bases from J, with 9 bases between. Germline-derived CDR1 and CDR2 are LNHNV and YYDKDF (reference sequence). The CDR3 is CATSREGIGEKLFF. The CDR3 DNA is TGTGCCACCAGCAGAGAGGGTATCGGTGAAAAACTGTTTTTT.

The chain is built from TRBV20-1 and TRBJ2-2; D is uncertain. CDR1 and CDR2 from the germline V gene are DFQATT and SNEGSKA (reference sequence). The CDR3 runs to 14 residues. Trimming shortened V by 1 base and J by 1 base, and 7 bases separated the two germline ends. CDR3 coding DNA: TGCAGTGCTAGAGTTTACAGGAACACCGGGGAGCTGTTTTTT. It specifies CSARVYRNTGELFF.

There are a few counts of this clonotype. This rearrangement joins TRBV6-6 to TRBJ2-5, with D possibly TRBD1 on 7 matching bases. CDR1 is MNHNY and CDR2 is SVGAGI in the germline V gene (reference sequence). The V gene lost 0 bases and the J gene lost 5 bases, with 19 bases spanning the gap. The CDR3 runs to 17 residues. In DNA, the CDR3 is TGTGCCAGCAGTTACTCCCAAGTCAGGGGGGATGCGGAGACCCAGTACTTC. It yields the protein CASSYSQVRGDAETQYF.

Only a few counts were recorded for this clonotype. This rearrangement joins TRBV20-1 to TRBJ2-5, with D possibly matching TRBD2 (5 bases). This CDR3 is built from 12 residues. The V gene's germline CDR1 is DFQATT and CDR2 SNEGSKA (reference sequence). The V gene lost 5 bases and the J gene lost 5 bases, with 12 bases spanning the gap. The CDR3: CSASYSGETQYF. CDR3 DNA sequence: TGCAGTGCTTCCTATTCGGGGGAGACCCAGTACTTC.

This clonotype has a handful of counts. The chain joins TRBV7-8 to TRBJ2-7; D is possibly TRBD1 (6 bases). V lost 8 bases, J lost 1 base, and 12 bases lay in between. This CDR3 spans 13 amino acids. Per germline, CDR1 SGHVS and CDR2 FQNEAQ. CDR3 residues: CASRRGGSYEQYF. CDR3 in DNA: TGTGCCAGCCGCAGGGGCGGTTCCTACGAGCAGTACTTC.

This clonotype was detected a few times. CDR3 coding DNA: TGCACCAGCAGCGGGAGCTCCTACAATGAGCAGTTCTTC. Its translation is CTSSGSSYNEQFF. The chain uses TRBV1 and TRBJ2-1. TRBV1 is a documented pseudogene. This CDR3 contains 13 residues.

This clonotype was found many times. The CDR3 DNA reads as TGTGCCAGCAGCCCCTCGGGGACTGAAGCTTTCTTT. Residues: CASSPSGTEAFF. This chain joins TRBV7-9 and TRBJ1-1; D call uncertain. Deletions cut 5 bases from V and 5 bases from J, with 9 bases between. Germline V gene sequence: CDR1 SEHNR, CDR2 FQNEAQ (reference sequence). The CDR3 has 12 residues.

The chain combines TRBV14 with TRBJ1-1; D perhaps matches TRBD1 (6 bases). Germline V lookup: CDR1 SGHDN, CDR2 FVKESK. This CDR3 is built from 14 residues. Between the trimmed V and J ends, which lost 0 bases and 4 bases, there was a span of 9 bases. The CDR3, as DNA: TGTGCCAGCAGCCAAGATCTAGGGGGCACTGAAGCTTTCTTT. It translates to CASSQDLGGTEAFF. The whole variable domain, remainder taken from reference TRBV14 and TRBJ1-1, is EAGVTQFPSHSVIEKGQTVTLRCDPISGHDNLYWYRRVMGKEIKFLLHFVKESKQDESGMPNNRFLAERTGGTYSTLKVQPAELEDSGVYFCASSQDLGGTEAFFGQGTRLTVV.

This clonotype was detected many times. The chain combines TRBV24-1 with TRBJ1-1; D unresolved. This CDR3 is built from 15 residues. The V gene's germline CDR1 is KGHDR and CDR2 SFDVKD. The V gene lost 5 bases and the J gene lost 0 bases, with 12 bases spanning the gap. CDR3 in amino acids: CATSASDMLNTEAFF. The CDR3 DNA sequence: TGTGCCACCAGTGCTAGCGACATGCTGAACACTGAAGCTTTCTTT.

There are a few counts of this clonotype. The chain combines TRBV10-3 with TRBJ2-3, with 13 positions matching TRBD2. This CDR3 is built from 15 residues. Germline V gene data show CDR1 as ENHRY and CDR2 as SYGVKD. Germline trimming cut 8 bases from V and 3 bases from J; bases unmatched to any gene: 5. DNA of the CDR3: TGTGCCATCCGGACTAGCGGGAGAAGTACAGATACGCAGTATTTT. Translation gives CAIRTSGRSTDTQYF.

In nucleotides, the CDR3 is TGTGCCAGCAGCTTGGGGAGATCGCGGGAGTCCCTGAGAGATACGCAGTATTTT. This codes for CASSLGRSRESLRDTQYF. V and J are TRBV5-4 and TRBJ2-3; 7 nucleotides match TRBD2. This CDR3 has 18 residues. With V trimmed by 0 bases and J by 5 bases, 15 bases remained unmatched. Germline loops: CDR1 SGHNT, CDR2 YYREEE (reference sequence).

The chain combines TRBV20-1 with TRBJ2-3, with 9 positions matching TRBD2. The CDR3 spans 14 residues. V shed 3 bases, J shed 7 bases, and the junction held 8 bases outside the gene matches. Germline CDR1 DFQATT, CDR2 SNEGSKA (reference sequence). CDR3 loop: CSASLAGVINTQYF. In nucleotides, the CDR3 is TGCAGTGCTAGCTTAGCGGGAGTCATAAATACGCAGTATTTT.

Ten or more counts support this clonotype. V gene TRBV10-3 combines with J gene TRBJ2-3; 8 nucleotides line up with TRBD1. Germline V gene data show CDR1 as ENHRY and CDR2 as SYGVKD. Unmatched junction bases numbered 10, after V lost 4 bases and J lost 7 bases. The CDR3 covers 15 residues. Here the CDR3 DNA reads TGTGCCATCAGTGCTCTAGGACAGGGCGACAATACGCAGTATTTT. Translation: CAISALGQGDNTQYF.

This clonotype was found a few times. The chain has TRBV12-3 or TRBV12-4 and TRBJ2-2, with 8 bases fitting TRBD1. The CDR3 is 15 amino acids. Losses at the gene ends were 3 bases for V and 5 bases for J; bases not matched to a gene: 5. DNA of the CDR3: TGTGCCAGCAGTTTTGCAGGGGGCGCGACCGGGGAGCTGTTTTTT. Amino acid sequence: CASSFAGGATGELFF.

The V gene is TRBV29-1, the J gene TRBJ2-7; D call uncertain. Trimming removed 5 bases at V and 7 bases at J, with 18 bases between. Looked up from germline, CDR1 is SQVTM and CDR2 is ANQGSEA. The CDR3 runs 13 residues. The CDR3 DNA follows: TGCAGCGTTAACGTCGGATCCCCGACGGAGCAGTACTTC. Amino acids: CSVNVGSPTEQYF.

The rearrangement links TRBV24-1 to TRBJ2-2, with D perhaps matching TRBD1 (5 bases). This CDR3 comprises 12 residues. Germline V gene lookup returns CDR1 KGHDR and CDR2 SFDVKD. With 7 bases removed from V and 6 bases from J, the gap between germline ends came to 8 bases. The chain's CDR3 is CATSDRPGELFF. The CDR3 DNA reads as TGTGCCACCAGCGACAGACCCGGGGAGCTGTTTTTT.

This clonotype was seen a handful of times. An end of the junction does not agree with germline; a read error may underlie this. The CDR3 DNA is TGTGCCAGCAGTCGACTAAGTCCGACAGGGGACAACGTCCTGACTTTC. Encoded protein: CASSRLSPTGDNVLTF. V gene TRBV6-5 combines with J gene TRBJ2-6, with 8 bases lining up with TRBD1. CDR1 MNHEY and CDR2 SVGAGI come from the germline V gene. The CDR3 consists of 16 residues.

This clonotype was observed many times. The J gene is TRBJ2-2, the V gene TRBV4-1; a possible D gene is TRBD1 (5 bases). CDR3 length equals 14 residues. CDR1 is MGHRA and CDR2 is YSYEKL in the germline V gene. The ends were cut back, 5 bases at V and 4 bases at J, with 11 bases in the middle. DNA of the CDR3: TGCGCCAGCAGCTGGGGCTGGGCCACCGGGGAGCTGTTTTTT. The encoded protein is CASSWGWATGELFF.